Included here is one T cell receptor beta chain sequence, with context. The data are from a study of blood T cell repertoires in COVID-19. Study background: The samples span acute and convalescent COVID-19 from the United States, Italy and Spain. The cDNA or gDNA used as material had been derived from T cells, B-cell-depleted T cells, or PBMCs.

Per the study methods: For nucleated cells, counts were estimated from reference gene primer amplification. Generated by immunoSEQ multiplex PCR, the TCRdb table keeps only in-frame clones and is missing some. Clone size and the V and J calls come from that table; the DNA yielded D and trimming. This sample carries about 83,000 clones, 90% of them seen once, and the ten largest clones take about 16%. The V segment lost 0 bases and the J segment 2 bases; nucleotides outside the gene matches: 1. Germline CDR1 is LGHNA and CDR2 is YNFKEQ. CDR3 size: 15 residues. The genes are TRBV4-2 and TRBJ2-4, with 7 bases matching TRBD2. The clonotype was recovered from a woman older than 75 with active or convalescent COVID-19. Material: peripheral blood. As DNA, the CDR3 is TGTGCCAGCAGCCAAGAGGGACTAACCAAAAACATTCAGTACTTC. Encoded protein: CASSQEGLTKNIQYF.